The entry below describes one T cell receptor beta chain. What it binds is unknown. The entry originates in a study of shared clonotypes between healthy human individuals. Study in general: Three CD4 naive, three CD4 memory, two CD8 naive and one CD8 memory plate were used per donor.

At the deep level, the assay was run. Original processing methods: Filtering was not the same, since immunoSEQ gave junction-only sequences without quality scores. The protocol was immunoSEQ multiplex PCR, while the TCRdb copy is restricted to in-frame clones and leaves out a portion. That table furnishes V, J and clone size, whereas the DNA furnished D and trimming. Counted here are approximately 2,300,000 clones, 85% to 95% occurring once; the ten biggest clones make up 0.37%. General study results and limits: The represented genetic and exposure-history diversity was limited by the small number of donors.

Germline-derived CDR1 and CDR2 are LNHDA and SQIVND (reference sequence). Trimming stripped 1 base from V and 0 bases from J, with 16 bases between. The CDR3 has 18 amino acids. The chain is built from TRBV19 and TRBJ2-4; no definite D call. The sample comprised naive CD4+ T cells from PBMCs. Subset meaning: CD45RA+ positively selected. This clonotype was obtained from a man aged 18 to 29 in good health. Some clones in this sample may be carry-over from other donors' samples. CDR3 DNA sequence: TGTGCCAGTAGTATAGGAGGCGGTCAAGGGCTAGCCAAAAACATTCAGTACTTC. It encodes CASSIGGGQGLAKNIQYF.